This T cell receptor beta chain appears in the sequencing data of a study of T cell repertoires in cytomegalovirus infection. In the study overall: Used in the study were CMV epitopes, some recently identified and HLA-C-restricted, others well-studied and HLA-B-restricted. It was the public TCR beta signatures that indicated both CMV infection and matching HLA type.

The CDR3 totals 14 residues. Germline V gives CDR1 MDHEN, CDR2 SYDVKM. The ends were cut back, 5 bases at V and 3 bases at J, with 11 bases in the middle. This clonotype was recorded only once. Its specificity is unknown. TCRdb independently ran MiXCR on the reads; one entry per CDR3 protein. The table includes approximately 600,000 distinct CDR3 sequences, just under 40% detected once. Study-wide findings and caveats: Of the TCR beta families, the public ones yielded a cumulative frequency that identified carriers of CMV plus the relevant HLA. CMV-specific HLA-C-restricted TCR beta clonotypes dominated the ex vivo response.

The clonotype originates from a human donor in good health (CMV status not recorded). Some clones in this sample may be carry-over from other donors' samples. The chain has TRBV28 and TRBJ1-5, with no clear D. The starting material was cultured PBMCs, obtained from culture after CMV antigen stimulation. The CDR3 nucleotides read TGTGCCAGCAGTCACCGCCGGCTCAATCAGCCCCAGCATTTT. As protein: CASSHRRLNQPQHF.